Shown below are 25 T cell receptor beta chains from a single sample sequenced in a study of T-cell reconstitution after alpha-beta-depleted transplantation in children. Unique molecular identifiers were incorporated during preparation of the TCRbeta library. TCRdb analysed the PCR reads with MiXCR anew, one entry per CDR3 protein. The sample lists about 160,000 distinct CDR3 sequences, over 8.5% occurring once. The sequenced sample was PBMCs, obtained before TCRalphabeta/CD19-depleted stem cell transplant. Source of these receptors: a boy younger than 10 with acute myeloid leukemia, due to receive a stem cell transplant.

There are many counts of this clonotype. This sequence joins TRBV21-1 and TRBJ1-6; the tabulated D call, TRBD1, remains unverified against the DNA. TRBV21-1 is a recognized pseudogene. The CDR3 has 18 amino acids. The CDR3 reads CASSRGARNGVYNSPLHF. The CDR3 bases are TGTGCCAGCAGCAGGGGGGCCAGAAATGGGGTATATAATTCACCCCTCCACTTT.

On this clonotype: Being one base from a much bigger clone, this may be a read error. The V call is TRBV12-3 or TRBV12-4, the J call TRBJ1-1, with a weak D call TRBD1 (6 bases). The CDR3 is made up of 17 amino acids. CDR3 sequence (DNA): TGTGTCAGCGCACCCCGGGGGGGCGCGCCCGGAAACACTGAAGCTTTCTTT. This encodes CVSAPRGGAPGNTEAFF.

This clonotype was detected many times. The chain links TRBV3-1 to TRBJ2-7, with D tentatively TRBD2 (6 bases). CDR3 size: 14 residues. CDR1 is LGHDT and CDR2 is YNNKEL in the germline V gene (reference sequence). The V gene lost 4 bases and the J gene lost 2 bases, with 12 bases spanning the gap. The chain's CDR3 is CASSLHGSPYEQYF. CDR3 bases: TGTGCCAGCAGCCTTCACGGGAGTCCCTACGAGCAGTACTTC.

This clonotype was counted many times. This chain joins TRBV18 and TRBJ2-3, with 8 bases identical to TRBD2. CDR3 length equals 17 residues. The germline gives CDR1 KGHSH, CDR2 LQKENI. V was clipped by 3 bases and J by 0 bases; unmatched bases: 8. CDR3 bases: TGTGCCAGCTCACCGGTACGGGGGGGCAGGAGCACAGATACGCAGTATTTT. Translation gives CASSPVRGGRSTDTQYF.

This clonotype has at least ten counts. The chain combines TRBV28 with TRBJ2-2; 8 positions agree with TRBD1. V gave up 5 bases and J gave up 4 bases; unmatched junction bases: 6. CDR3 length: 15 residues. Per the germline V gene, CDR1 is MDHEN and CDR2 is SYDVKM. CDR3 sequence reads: CASSPGGLGTGELFF. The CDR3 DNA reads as TGTGCCAGCAGTCCAGGGGGCTTGGGCACCGGGGAGCTGTTTTTT. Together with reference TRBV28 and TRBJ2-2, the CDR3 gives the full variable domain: DVKVTQSSRYLVKRTGEKVFLECVQDMDHENMFWYRQDPGLGLRLIYFSYDVKMKEKGDIPEGYSVSREKKERFSLILESASTNQTSMYLCASSPGGLGTGELFFGEGSRLTVL.

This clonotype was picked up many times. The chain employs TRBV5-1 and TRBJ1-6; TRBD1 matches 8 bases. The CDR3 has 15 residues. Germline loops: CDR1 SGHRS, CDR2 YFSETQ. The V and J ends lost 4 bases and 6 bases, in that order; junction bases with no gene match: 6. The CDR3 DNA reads TGCGCCAGCAGCGGAGGACAGGGTTCTAATTCACCCCTCCACTTT. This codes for CASSGGQGSNSPLHF.

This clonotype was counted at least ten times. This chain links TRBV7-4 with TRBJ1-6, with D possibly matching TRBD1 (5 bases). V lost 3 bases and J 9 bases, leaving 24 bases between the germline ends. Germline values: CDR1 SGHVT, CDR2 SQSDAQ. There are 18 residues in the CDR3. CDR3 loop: CASSFPGAPPGVTSPLHF. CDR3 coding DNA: TGTGCCAGCAGCTTTCCTGGTGCGCCACCGGGGGTGACTTCACCCCTCCACTTT.

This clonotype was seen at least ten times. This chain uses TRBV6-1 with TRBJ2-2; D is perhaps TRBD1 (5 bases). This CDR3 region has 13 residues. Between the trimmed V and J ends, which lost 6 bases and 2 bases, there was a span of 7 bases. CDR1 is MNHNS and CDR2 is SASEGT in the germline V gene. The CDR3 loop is CASRQDNTGELFF. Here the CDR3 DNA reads TGTGCCAGCAGACAGGATAACACCGGGGAGCTGTTTTTT.

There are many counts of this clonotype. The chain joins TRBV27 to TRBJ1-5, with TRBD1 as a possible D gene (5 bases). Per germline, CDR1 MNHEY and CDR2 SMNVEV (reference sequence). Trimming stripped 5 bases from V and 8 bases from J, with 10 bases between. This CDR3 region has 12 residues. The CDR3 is CASSIIGEPQHF. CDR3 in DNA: TGTGCCAGCAGTATCATAGGGGAGCCCCAGCATTTT.

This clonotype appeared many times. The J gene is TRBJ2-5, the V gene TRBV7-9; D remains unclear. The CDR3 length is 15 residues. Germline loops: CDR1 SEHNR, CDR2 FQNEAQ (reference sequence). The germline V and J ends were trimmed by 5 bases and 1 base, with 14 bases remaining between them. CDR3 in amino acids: CASSLSTPLQETQYF. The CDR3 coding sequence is TGTGCCAGCAGCCTGTCCACGCCCCTCCAAGAGACCCAGTACTTC.

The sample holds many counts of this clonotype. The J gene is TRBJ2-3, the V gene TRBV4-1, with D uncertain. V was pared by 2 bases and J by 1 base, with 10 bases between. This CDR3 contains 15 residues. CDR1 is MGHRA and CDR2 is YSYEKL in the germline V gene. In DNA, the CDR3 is TGCGCCAGCAGCCAACATGGTCTCGGCACAGATACGCAGTATTTT. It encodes CASSQHGLGTDTQYF.

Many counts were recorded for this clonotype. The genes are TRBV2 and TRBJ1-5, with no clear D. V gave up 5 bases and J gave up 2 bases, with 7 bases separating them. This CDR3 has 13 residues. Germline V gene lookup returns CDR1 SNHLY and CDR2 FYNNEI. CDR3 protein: CASSYMGNQPQHF. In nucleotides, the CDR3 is TGTGCCAGCAGTTACATGGGCAATCAGCCCCAGCATTTT. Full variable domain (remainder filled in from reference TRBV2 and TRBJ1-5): EPEVTQTPSHQVTQMGQEVILRCVPISNHLYFYWYRQILGQKVEFLVSFYNNEISEKSEIFDDQFSVERPDGSNFTLKIRSTKLEDSAMYFCASSYMGNQPQHFGDGTRLSIL.

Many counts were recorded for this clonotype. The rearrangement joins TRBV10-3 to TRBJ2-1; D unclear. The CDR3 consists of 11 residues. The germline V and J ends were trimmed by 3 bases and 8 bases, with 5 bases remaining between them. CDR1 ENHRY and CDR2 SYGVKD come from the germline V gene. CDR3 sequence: CAISERYEQFF. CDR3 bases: TGTGCCATCAGTGAACGTTATGAGCAGTTCTTC.

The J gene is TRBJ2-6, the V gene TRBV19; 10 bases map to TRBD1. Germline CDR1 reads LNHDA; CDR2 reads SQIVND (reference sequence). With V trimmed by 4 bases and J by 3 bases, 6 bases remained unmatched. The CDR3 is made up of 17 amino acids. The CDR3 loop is CASSNPGTGDGANVLTF. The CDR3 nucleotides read TGTGCCAGTAGTAACCCCGGGACAGGGGATGGGGCCAACGTCCTGACTTTC.

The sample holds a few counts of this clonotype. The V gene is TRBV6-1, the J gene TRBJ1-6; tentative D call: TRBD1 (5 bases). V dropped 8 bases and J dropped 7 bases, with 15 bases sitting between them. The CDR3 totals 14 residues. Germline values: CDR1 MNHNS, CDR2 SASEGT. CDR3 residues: CASASGGDNSPLHF. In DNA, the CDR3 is TGTGCCAGCGCTTCCGGCGGGGACAATTCACCCCTCCACTTT.

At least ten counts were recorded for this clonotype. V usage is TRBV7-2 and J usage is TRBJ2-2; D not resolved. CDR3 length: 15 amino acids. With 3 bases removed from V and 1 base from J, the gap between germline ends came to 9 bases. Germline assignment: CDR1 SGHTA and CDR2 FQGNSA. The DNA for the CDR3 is TGTGCCAGCAGCTTCCTTAAGGGGAACACCGGGGAGCTGTTTTTT. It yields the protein CASSFLKGNTGELFF.

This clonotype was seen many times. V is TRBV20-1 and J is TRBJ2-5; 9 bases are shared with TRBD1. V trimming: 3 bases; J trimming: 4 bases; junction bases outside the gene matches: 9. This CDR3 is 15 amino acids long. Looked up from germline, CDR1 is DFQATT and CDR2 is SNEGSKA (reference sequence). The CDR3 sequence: CSASPGTGNLETQYF. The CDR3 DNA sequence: TGCAGTGCTAGTCCGGGGACAGGGAACTTAGAGACCCAGTACTTC.

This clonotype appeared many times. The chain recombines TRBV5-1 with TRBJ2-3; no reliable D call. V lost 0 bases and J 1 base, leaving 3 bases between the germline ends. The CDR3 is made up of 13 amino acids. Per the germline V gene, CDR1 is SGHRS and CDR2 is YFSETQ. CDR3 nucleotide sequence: TGCGCCAGCAGCTTGGCAGGCACAGATACGCAGTATTTT. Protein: CASSLAGTDTQYF.

For the CDR3, the DNA is TGTGCCAGCAGCTTAGAGCCCAGGGCAGATACGCAGTATTTT. It specifies CASSLEPRADTQYF. The chain combines TRBV11-2 with TRBJ2-3; D might be TRBD1 (5 bases). Germline loops: CDR1 SGHAT, CDR2 FQNNGV. CDR3 length: 14 residues. The V gene lost 0 bases and the J gene lost 4 bases, with 8 bases spanning the gap.

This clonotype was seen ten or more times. The CDR3 protein is CASSSGGPGGGEKLFF. In DNA form, the CDR3 reads TGTGCCAGCAGTTCCGGAGGTCCCGGGGGAGGGGAAAAACTGTTTTTT. The chain employs TRBV28 and TRBJ1-4; D perhaps matches TRBD1 (5 bases). Trimming took 4 bases from V and 8 from J, leaving 20 bases between them. The V gene's germline CDR1 is MDHEN and CDR2 SYDVKM. This CDR3 is 16 amino acids long. Full variable domain (missing parts from reference TRBV28 and TRBJ1-4): DVKVTQSSRYLVKRTGEKVFLECVQDMDHENMFWYRQDPGLGLRLIYFSYDVKMKEKGDIPEGYSVSREKKERFSLILESASTNQTSMYLCASSSGGPGGGEKLFFGSGTQLSVL.

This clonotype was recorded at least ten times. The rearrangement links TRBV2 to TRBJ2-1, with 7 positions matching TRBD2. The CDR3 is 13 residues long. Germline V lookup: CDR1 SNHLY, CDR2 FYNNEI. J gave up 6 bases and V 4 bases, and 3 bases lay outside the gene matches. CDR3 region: CASSGTRVNEQFF. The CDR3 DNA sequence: TGTGCCAGCAGTGGGACTAGAGTCAATGAGCAGTTCTTC.

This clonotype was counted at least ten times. CDR3 in amino acids: CASSPRTSTDTQYF. In nucleotides, the CDR3 is TGTGCCAGCAGCCCTAGGACTAGCACAGATACGCAGTATTTT. The chain carries TRBV9 and TRBJ2-3, with D perhaps TRBD2 (5 bases). The germline V gene encodes CDR1 SGDLS and CDR2 YYNGEE. V lost 4 bases, J lost 0 bases, and 9 bases lay in between. This CDR3 comprises 14 residues.

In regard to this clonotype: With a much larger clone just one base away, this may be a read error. In DNA, the CDR3 is TGCGCCAGCAGCCCTCGGGGCGAGCCCCACTCTGGGGCCAACGTCCCGACTTTC. Translated, it gives CASSPRGEPHSGANVPTF. The chain carries TRBV4-1 and TRBJ2-6; D may correspond to TRBD1 or TRBD2 (5 bases each). Germline V gene lookup returns CDR1 MGHRA and CDR2 YSYEKL. The CDR3 consists of 18 residues.

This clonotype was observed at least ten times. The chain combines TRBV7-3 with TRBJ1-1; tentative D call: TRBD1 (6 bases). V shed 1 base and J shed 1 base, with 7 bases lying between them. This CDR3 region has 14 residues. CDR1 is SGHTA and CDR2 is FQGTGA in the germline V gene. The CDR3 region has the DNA TGTGCCAGCAGCTTAATAGGGGGGAACACTGAAGCTTTCTTT. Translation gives CASSLIGGNTEAFF. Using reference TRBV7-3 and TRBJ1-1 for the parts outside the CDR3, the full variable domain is GAGVSQTPSNKVTEKGKYVELRCDPISGHTALYWYRQSLGQGPEFLIYFQGTGAADDSGLPNDRFFAVRPEGSVSTLKIQRTERGDSAVYLCASSLIGGNTEAFFGQGTRLTVV.

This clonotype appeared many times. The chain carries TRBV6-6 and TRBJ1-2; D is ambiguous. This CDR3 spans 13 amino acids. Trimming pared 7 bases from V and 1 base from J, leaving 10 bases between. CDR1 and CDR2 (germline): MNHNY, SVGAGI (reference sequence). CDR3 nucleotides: TGTGCCAGCAAGCCAGGAATTAACTATGGCTACACCTTC. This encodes CASKPGINYGYTF.